The rows below give T cell receptor beta chains drawn from one sample of a study of shared clonotypes between healthy human individuals. Method: immunoSEQ multiplex PCR; TCRdb's copy keeps in-frame clones and lacks some. Among nearly 2 million clones, roughly 95% were seen once, and the ten largest hold roughly 1%. Material: naive CD8+ T cells sorted from blood. Receptors originate from a man aged 18 to 29 in good health. The CDR3 runs from the conserved cysteine through the conserved F or W.

j_gene: TRBJ2-5
v_gene: TRBV5-6
CDR3aa: CASSLGGIGAETQYF

j_gene: TRBJ1-1
v_gene: TRBV29-1
CDR3aa: CSVEDLGTGGIGTEAFF

j_gene: TRBJ2-7
v_gene: TRBV7-6
CDR3aa: CASSPLVGGEQYF

j_gene: TRBJ1-4
v_gene: TRBV11-2
CDR3aa: CASSLGPNEKLFF

j_gene: TRBJ1-5
v_gene: TRBV27
CDR3aa: CASSWTTNQPQHF

j_gene: TRBJ1-2
v_gene: TRBV19
CDR3aa: CASSILQTGAYGYTF

j_gene: TRBJ1-3
v_gene: TRBV7-8
CDR3aa: CASSLRGSSGNTIYF

j_gene: TRBJ2-2
v_gene: TRBV9
CDR3aa: CASSGASGSTGELFF

j_gene: TRBJ2-3
v_gene: TRBV10-3
CDR3aa: CAISDRWRGTDTQYF

j_gene: TRBJ1-1
v_gene: TRBV5-6
CDR3aa: CASSLTTGTGMVGAFF

j_gene: TRBJ1-5
v_gene: TRBV30
CDR3aa: CAWSPGRGYNQPQHF

j_gene: TRBJ2-7
v_gene: TRBV28
CDR3aa: CASSFQGETYEQYF

j_gene: TRBJ2-7
v_gene: TRBV4-3
CDR3aa: CASSQEKWGTYEQYF

j_gene: TRBJ2-7
v_gene: TRBV7-9
CDR3aa: CASSLFSGDYEQYF

j_gene: TRBJ2-7
v_gene: TRBV6-1
CDR3aa: CASSVSGSYSYEQYF

j_gene: TRBJ2-1
v_gene: TRBV4-1
CDR3aa: CASSLRDRGDEQFF

j_gene: TRBJ2-7
v_gene: TRBV6-5
CDR3aa: CASSSPGQEQYF

j_gene: TRBJ2-3
v_gene: TRBV29-1
CDR3aa: CSVVWRGSTDTQYF

j_gene: TRBJ2-7
v_gene: TRBV7-2
CDR3aa: CASSFQGRFYEQYF

j_gene: TRBJ2-1
v_gene: TRBV14
CDR3aa: CASSQVLGGGIEQFF

j_gene: TRBJ1-2
v_gene: TRBV5-6
CDR3aa: CASSLVEGKNYGYTF

j_gene: TRBJ1-2
v_gene: TRBV29-1
CDR3aa: CSAEDRGLGYTF

j_gene: TRBJ2-7
v_gene: TRBV19
CDR3aa: CASSATGDLTAYEQYF

j_gene: TRBJ2-7
v_gene: TRBV5-1
CDR3aa: CASSFGTSYEQYF

j_gene: TRBJ1-5
v_gene: TRBV19
CDR3aa: CASSIDPGKAGPPANQPQHF

j_gene: TRBJ2-7
v_gene: TRBV6-5
CDR3aa: CASSPSLAGAYEQYF

j_gene: TRBJ1-3
v_gene: TRBV9
CDR3aa: CASSAGTIGNTIYF

j_gene: TRBJ2-2
v_gene: TRBV11-2
CDR3aa: CASSHWGLAGVLGTGELFF